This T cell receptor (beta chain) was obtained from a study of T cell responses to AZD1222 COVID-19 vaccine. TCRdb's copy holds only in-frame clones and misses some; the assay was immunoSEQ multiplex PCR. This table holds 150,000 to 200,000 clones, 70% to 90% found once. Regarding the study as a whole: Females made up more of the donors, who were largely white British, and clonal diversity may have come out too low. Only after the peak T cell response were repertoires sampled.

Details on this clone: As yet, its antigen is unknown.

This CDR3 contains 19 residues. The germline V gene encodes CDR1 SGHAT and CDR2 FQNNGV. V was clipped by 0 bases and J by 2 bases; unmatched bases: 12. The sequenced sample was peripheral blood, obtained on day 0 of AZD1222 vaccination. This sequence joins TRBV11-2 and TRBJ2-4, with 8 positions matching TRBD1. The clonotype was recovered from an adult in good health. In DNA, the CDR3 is TGTGCCAGCAGCTTAGATCGGGCGTTCGGGGACAGGTCCAAAAACATTCAGTACTTC. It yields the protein CASSLDRAFGDRSKNIQYF.